A single sample is the source of the 27 T cell receptor beta chains below, sequenced in a study of CD8+ T cells in alopecia areata. Following extraction, RNA underwent reverse transcription to cDNA, which served as the sequencing template. The table came from immunoSEQ multiplex PCR; TCRdb's copy has only in-frame clones and leaves some out. The sample contains around 190,000 clones, approximately 60% of which appear only once. Sequences were obtained from CD8+ T cells sorted from blood. The source is a human donor in good health.

This clone was seen more than once but under ten times. The chain has TRBV5-6 and TRBJ2-5; 8 bases agree with TRBD1. Per the germline V gene, CDR1 is SGHDT and CDR2 is YYEEEE. CDR3 size: 14 residues. The V gene end was trimmed by 4 bases and the J gene end by 7 bases; junction bases not matched to a gene: 9. As DNA, the CDR3 is TGTGCCAGCAGCCTTGCGGACAGGGAAGCGACCCAGTACTTC. Protein sequence: CASSLADREATQYF.

V and J are TRBV4-1 and TRBJ2-5, with 11 bases fitting TRBD2. The CDR3 length is 15 residues. The ends lost 1 base at V and 6 bases at J; junction bases unmatched: 4. Germline V gene sequence: CDR1 MGHRA, CDR2 YSYEKL. In DNA form, the CDR3 reads TGCGCCAGCAGCCAAGGGCTAGCGGGGGGTCAGACCCAGTACTTC. It translates to CASSQGLAGGQTQYF.

The V call is TRBV5-1, the J call TRBJ2-3, with TRBD2 matching 10 bases. Trimming removed 4 bases from V and 0 bases from J; junction bases left unmatched: 5. There are 16 residues in the CDR3. Germline V gene data show CDR1 as SGHRS and CDR2 as YFSETQ. CDR3 DNA: TGCGCCAGCAGCGCCAATAGCGGGGGGAGCACAGATACGCAGTATTTT. It is translated as CASSANSGGSTDTQYF.

This clone was detected a few times. The rearrangement uses TRBV5-1 and TRBJ1-5, with D hard to call. Germline V gene lookup returns CDR1 SGHRS and CDR2 YFSETQ. V was pared by 1 base and J by 3 bases, with 11 bases between. The CDR3 has 15 residues. CDR3 protein: CASSLNPGPNQPQHF. CDR3 coding DNA: TGCGCCAGCAGCTTGAATCCGGGCCCCAATCAGCCCCAGCATTTT.

The chain combines TRBV2 with TRBJ2-3; tentative D call: TRBD1 (5 bases). CDR3 length: 14 residues. Looked up from germline, CDR1 is SNHLY and CDR2 is FYNNEI. The V and J ends lost 2 bases and 4 bases respectively, with 10 bases between them. CDR3 sequence (DNA): TGTGCCAGCAGTGAACCCGACAGTCCAGATACGCAGTATTTT. Translated, it gives CASSEPDSPDTQYF.

In its sample, this clone was seen a few times. This sequence joins TRBV27 and TRBJ2-7; the D gene could be TRBD1 or TRBD2 (6 bases each). Germline CDR1 is MNHEY and CDR2 is SMNVEV (reference sequence). The CDR3 extends over 15 amino acids. V was clipped by 8 bases and J by 0 bases, with 17 bases between them. The CDR3 loop reads CASSLQRGVSYEQYF. CDR3 bases: TGTGCCAGCTCTCTTCAGAGGGGGGTCTCCTACGAGCAGTACTTC.

This chain joins TRBV30 and TRBJ2-7; possible D gene TRBD1, 6 bases. V lost 4 bases to trimming and J lost 1 base, with 11 bases between them. Germline V gene sequence: CDR1 GTSNPN, CDR2 SVGIG (reference sequence). The CDR3 sequence is 13 residues long. This chain's CDR3 is CAWKGEVSYEQYF. As DNA, the CDR3 is TGTGCCTGGAAGGGGGAAGTGTCCTACGAGCAGTACTTC.

The chain carries TRBV2 and TRBJ1-5; D call uncertain. The CDR3 has 14 amino acids. Trimming took off 5 bases at V and 2 bases at J, with 10 bases between the two ends. Germline-derived CDR1 and CDR2 are SNHLY and FYNNEI. DNA for the CDR3: TGTGCCAGCAGTCTGTGGGGAGGCAATCAGCCCCAGCATTTT. Its translation is CASSLWGGNQPQHF.

The table lists this clone with a count of one. A read error may account for a junction end that differs from germline. V is TRBV30 and J is TRBJ2-5; 8 bases are a match to TRBD2. From germline, CDR1 is GTSNPN and CDR2 SVGIG (reference sequence). This CDR3 has 12 amino acids. DNA for the CDR3: TGTGCCTGGATTATAGCGGGGAGCCCCCCCAACTTC. The encoded protein is CAWIIAGSPPNF.

J is TRBJ2-7 and V is TRBV4-1; possibly TRBD2 for D (5 bases). The CDR3 has 15 amino acids. Trimming removed 2 bases from V and 2 bases from J, with 13 bases in between. CDR1 and CDR2 from the germline V gene are MGHRA and YSYEKL. The CDR3 here is CASSQSTFGAYEQYF. DNA for the CDR3: TGCGCCAGCAGCCAATCGACGTTCGGGGCCTACGAGCAGTACTTC.

The chain uses TRBV7-8 and TRBJ2-3; D tentatively reads TRBD1 or TRBD2 (6 bases each). Germline values: CDR1 SGHVS, CDR2 FQNEAQ. V lost 7 bases and J 4 bases, leaving 15 bases between the germline ends. The CDR3 has 14 amino acids. The CDR3 DNA is TGTGCCAGCACTTGGGGGGCGGGCGCAGATACGCAGTATTTT. Its translation is CASTWGAGADTQYF.

This clone was recorded a few times. This sequence joins TRBV11-2 and TRBJ1-5; possibly TRBD1 for D (6 bases). Germline V lookup: CDR1 SGHAT, CDR2 FQNNGV. The CDR3 sequence is 14 residues long. V lost 5 bases, J lost 5 bases, and 13 bases lay in between. CDR3 sequence: CASSGGRGDQPQHF. The CDR3 DNA reads as TGTGCCAGCAGCGGGGGGCGGGGAGATCAGCCCCAGCATTTT.

This sequence joins TRBV4-1 and TRBJ2-5, with D perhaps matching TRBD1 (6 bases). Germline-derived CDR1 and CDR2 are MGHRA and YSYEKL. The CDR3 consists of 15 residues. Trimming took 1 base from V and 1 from J, leaving 10 bases between them. The CDR3 loop is CASSQGTGLQETQYF. CDR3 DNA sequence: TGCGCCAGCAGCCAAGGTACAGGGCTCCAAGAGACCCAGTACTTC.

The chain couples TRBV2 to TRBJ1-5; D is unresolved. This CDR3 is built from 14 residues. V was cut by 2 bases and J by 6 bases, with 11 bases left in between. Germline V CDR1 and CDR2: SNHLY, FYNNEI. The CDR3 DNA follows: TGTGCCAGCAGTGAAAGGGTTGCCGGTCAGCCCCAGCATTTT. Translated, it gives CASSERVAGQPQHF. Complete variable domain (other parts from reference TRBV2 and TRBJ1-5): EPEVTQTPSHQVTQMGQEVILRCVPISNHLYFYWYRQILGQKVEFLVSFYNNEISEKSEIFDDQFSVERPDGSNFTLKIRSTKLEDSAMYFCASSERVAGQPQHFGDGTRLSIL.

The CDR3: CATSRDWEDTQYF. For the CDR3, the DNA is TGTGCCACCAGCAGAGATTGGGAAGATACGCAGTATTTT. The chain links TRBV15 to TRBJ2-3; D gene ambiguous. Deletions cut 0 bases from V and 5 bases from J, with 6 bases between. This CDR3 region has 13 residues. CDR1 LNHNV and CDR2 YYDKDF come from the germline V gene (reference sequence).

This clone was seen a few times. The chain carries TRBV19 and TRBJ2-1; D not certain. CDR1 is LNHDA, CDR2 SQIVND, per germline (reference sequence). The CDR3 is 15 amino acids. Trimming removed 1 base at V and 7 bases at J, with 14 bases between. This CDR3 is CASSIVPLSRNEQFF. Written as DNA, the CDR3 is TGTGCCAGTAGTATAGTGCCCCTGTCAAGAAATGAGCAGTTCTTC.

V gene TRBV13 combines with J gene TRBJ1-6; TRBD1 agrees at 10 bases. Germline V CDR1 and CDR2: PRHDT, FYEKMQ (reference sequence). Trimming cost V 3 bases and J 6 bases; bases outside gene matches: 2. The CDR3 extends over 15 amino acids. CDR3 nucleotides: TGTGCCAGCAGCTTTGGGACAGGGGTTAATTCACCCCTCCACTTT. This sequence encodes CASSFGTGVNSPLHF.

The chain couples TRBV9 to TRBJ2-5; possible D gene TRBD1, 5 bases. Germline lookup yields CDR1 SGDLS and CDR2 YYNGEE. The CDR3 runs to 14 residues. Trimming left V 0 bases short and J 2 bases short, with 8 bases between. The CDR3 spells CASSVGQSQETQYF. The DNA of the CDR3 is TGTGCCAGCAGCGTAGGACAGTCTCAAGAGACCCAGTACTTC.

J is TRBJ1-5 and V is TRBV12-5; the match to TRBD1 covers 8 bases. The CDR3 is 18 amino acids. CDR1 and CDR2 (germline): LGHNT, FRNRAP. J was trimmed by 5 bases and V by 0 bases; bases with no gene match: 12. The CDR3 DNA is TGTGCTAGTGGTTTGGTCGGAGTGGGACAGGACGGCGATCAGCCCCAGCATTTT. Protein product: CASGLVGVGQDGDQPQHF.

CDR3 residues: CASRDSSSYEQYF. The CDR3 region has the DNA TGCGCCAGCCGGGACAGTAGTTCCTACGAGCAGTACTTC. V is TRBV10-2 and J is TRBJ2-7, with 7 bases matching TRBD1. The V segment lost 8 bases and the J segment 1 base; nucleotides outside the gene matches: 5. The CDR3 is 13 amino acids. Germline CDR1 and CDR2: WSHSY and SAAADI.

This rearrangement joins TRBV4-1 to TRBJ2-1; TRBD2 matches 12 bases. Looked up from germline, CDR1 is MGHRA and CDR2 is YSYEKL. V trimming: 0 bases; J trimming: 12 bases; junction bases outside the gene matches: 15. The CDR3 consists of 18 residues. Here the CDR3 DNA reads TGCGCCAGCAGCCAAGAGGAACTAGCGGGGGGCAGTACAATGGGGCAGTTCTTC. Translated: CASSQEELAGGSTMGQFF.

This rearrangement joins TRBV27 to TRBJ1-1; 7 bases map to TRBD1. Germline CDR1 MNHEY, CDR2 SMNVEV (reference sequence). V was pared by 4 bases and J by 0 bases, with 5 bases of the junction left unmatched. The CDR3 length is 15 residues. The CDR3 nucleotides read TGTGCCAGCAGTTCCCCGGGACAGATGAACACTGAAGCTTTCTTT. It codes for CASSSPGQMNTEAFF.

The chain couples TRBV12-5 to TRBJ1-1; D remains unclear. The CDR3 is made up of 13 amino acids. Germline V lookup: CDR1 LGHNT, CDR2 FRNRAP. V was pared by 6 bases and J by 1 base, with 9 bases between. DNA for the CDR3: TGTGCTAGTGGCTTGAACACGAACACTGAAGCTTTCTTT. It specifies CASGLNTNTEAFF.

The table lists this clone with many counts. This chain links TRBV7-9 with TRBJ2-5; TRBD1 agrees at 7 bases. CDR3 length: 15 residues. V was clipped by 5 bases and J by 0 bases; unmatched bases: 6. Germline assignment: CDR1 SEHNR and CDR2 FQNEAQ (reference sequence). The CDR3 reads CASSNRDRDQETQYF. The CDR3, as DNA: TGTGCCAGCAGCAACCGAGACAGGGACCAAGAGACCCAGTACTTC.

Comments on this clone: Other DNA sequences in the same sample also yield this CDR3. The chain has TRBV13 and TRBJ2-1, with a weak D call TRBD2 (5 bases). The germline gives CDR1 PRHDT, CDR2 FYEKMQ (reference sequence). The CDR3 runs 11 residues. V dropped 3 bases and J dropped 10 bases, with 7 bases sitting between them. CDR3 DNA sequence: TGTGCCAGCAGCTTGACGGGGGAGCAGTTCTTC. It encodes CASSLTGEQFF.

This clone was seen only a few times. This sequence joins TRBV30 and TRBJ1-2, with D perhaps TRBD1 (5 bases). From germline, CDR1 is GTSNPN and CDR2 SVGIG (reference sequence). V lost 4 bases to trimming and J lost 0 bases, with 9 bases between them. The CDR3 runs 13 residues. The CDR3 bases are TGTGCCTGGACCCAGACAGCTAACTATGGCTACACCTTC. Translated: CAWTQTANYGYTF.

The rearrangement joins TRBV29-1 to TRBJ2-7, with 7 bases identical to TRBD1. Germline CDR1 reads SQVTM; CDR2 reads ANQGSEA. The CDR3 runs to 15 residues. Unmatched junction bases numbered 8, after V lost 0 bases and J lost 3 bases. The DNA of the CDR3 is TGCAGCGTTGAAGATCGGGACAGCGTTCGCTACGAGCAGTACTTC. Protein sequence: CSVEDRDSVRYEQYF.